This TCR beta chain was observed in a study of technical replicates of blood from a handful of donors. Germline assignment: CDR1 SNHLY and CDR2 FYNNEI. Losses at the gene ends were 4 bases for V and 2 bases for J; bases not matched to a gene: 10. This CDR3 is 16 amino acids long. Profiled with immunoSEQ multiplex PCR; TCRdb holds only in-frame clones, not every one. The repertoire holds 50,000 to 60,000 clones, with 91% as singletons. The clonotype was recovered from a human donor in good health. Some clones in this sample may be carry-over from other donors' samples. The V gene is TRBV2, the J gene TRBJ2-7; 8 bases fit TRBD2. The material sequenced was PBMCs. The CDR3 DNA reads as TGTGCCAGCAGTGGGTGGAGGCGGGGGGCAACCTACGAGCAGTACTTC. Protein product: CASSGWRRGATYEQYF.